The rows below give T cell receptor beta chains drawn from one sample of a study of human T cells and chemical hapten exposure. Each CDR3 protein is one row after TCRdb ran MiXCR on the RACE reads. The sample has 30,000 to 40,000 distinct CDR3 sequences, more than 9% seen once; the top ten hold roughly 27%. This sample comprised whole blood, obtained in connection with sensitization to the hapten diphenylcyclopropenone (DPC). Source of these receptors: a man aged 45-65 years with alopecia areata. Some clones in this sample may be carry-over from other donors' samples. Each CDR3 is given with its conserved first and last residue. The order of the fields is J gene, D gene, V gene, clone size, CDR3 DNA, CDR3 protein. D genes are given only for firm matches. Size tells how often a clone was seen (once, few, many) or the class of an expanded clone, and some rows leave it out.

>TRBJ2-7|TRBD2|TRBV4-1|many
TGCGCCAGCAGCCAAGGGACTAGATCCGGATACGAGCAGTACTTC
CASSQGTRSGYEQYF
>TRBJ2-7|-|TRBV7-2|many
TGTGCCAGCTCCACTAGGACGGGGTACTACGAGCAGTACTTC
CASSTRTGYYEQYF
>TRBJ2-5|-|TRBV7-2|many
TGTGCCAGCAGCCCCGGAGGGCGACAAGAGACCCAGTACTTC
CASSPGGRQETQYF
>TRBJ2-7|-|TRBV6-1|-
TGTGCCAGCAGTGAAGCGGAGACAGTTCACCCTCTGAGCTCCTACGAGCAGTACTTC
CASSEAETVHPLSSYEQYF
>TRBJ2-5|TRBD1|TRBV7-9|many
TGTGCCAGCAGCTTACAAGGACAGGGCCAAGAGACCCAGTACTTC
CASSLQGQGQETQYF
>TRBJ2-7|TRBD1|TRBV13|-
TGTGCCAGCAGCCCGTGGACAGGGGCGACCTACGAGCAGTACTTC
CASSPWTGATYEQYF
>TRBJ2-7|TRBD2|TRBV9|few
TGTGCCAGCAGCCCTCCGGGACTAGCGGGCTACGAGCAGTACTTC
CASSPPGLAGYEQYF
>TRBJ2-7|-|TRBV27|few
TGTGCCAGCAGTTTTGACGAGGGGTATCGCGAGCAGTACTTC
CASSFDEGYREQYF
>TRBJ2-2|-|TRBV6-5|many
TGTGCCAGCAGTTTTTTATGGGACACCGGGGAGCTGTTTTTT
CASSFLWDTGELFF
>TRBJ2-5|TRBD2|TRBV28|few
TGTGCCAGCAGTACAGGAGCGGGGGGGCAAGAGACCCAGTACTTC
CASSTGAGGQETQYF
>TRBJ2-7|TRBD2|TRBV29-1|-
TGCAGCGTCGTTGGACTAGCCAGATACGAGCAGTACTTC
CSVVGLARYEQYF
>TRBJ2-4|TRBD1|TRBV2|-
TGTGCCAGCAGTGCCGACAGGGGGCCGGACATTCAGTACTTC
CASSADRGPDIQYF
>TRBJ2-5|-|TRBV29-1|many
TGCTCCTCCCTTAGTTTTGAGACCCAGTACTTC
CSSLSFETQYF
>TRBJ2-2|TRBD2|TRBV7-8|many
TGTGCCAGCAGCTTAAAACTAGCGGGCCTCACCGGGGAGCTGTTTTTT
CASSLKLAGLTGELFF
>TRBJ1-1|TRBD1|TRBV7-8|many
TGTGCCAGCAGGCAATTACAGGGGTTGGAAACTGAAGCTTTCTTT
CASRQLQGLETEAFF
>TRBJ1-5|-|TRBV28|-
TGTGCCAGTCTCCCGCCGGGACGCCCTGGTAATCAGCTCCAGCATTTT
CASLPPGRPGNQLQHF
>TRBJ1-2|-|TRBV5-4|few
TGTGCCAGCAGCGAGCCCCCCTATGGCTACACCTTC
CASSEPPYGYTF
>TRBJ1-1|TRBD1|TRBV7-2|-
TGTGCCAGCAGGCGAACAGGGGGCTCGGGTACTGAAGCTTTCTTT
CASRRTGGSGTEAFF
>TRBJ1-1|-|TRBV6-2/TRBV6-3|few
TGTGCCAGCATGTCATCCGCCCGGACCACTGAAGCTTTCTTT
CASMSSARTTEAFF
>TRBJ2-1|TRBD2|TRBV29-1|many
TGCAGCGCAGTCGAGCGGGAGCGCAATGAGCAGTTCTTC
CSAVERERNEQFF
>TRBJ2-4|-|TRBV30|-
TGTGCCTGGAGTCTGGGAGGAGGTTCCATTCAGTACTTC
CAWSLGGGSIQYF
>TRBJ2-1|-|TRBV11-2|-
TGTGCCAGCAGCTTAGACGGGAACAATGAGCAATTCTTC
CASSLDGNNEQFF
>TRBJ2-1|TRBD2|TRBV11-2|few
TGTGCCAGCAGCTTGGCGGGAGGTTGGAATGAGCAGTTCTTC
CASSLAGGWNEQFF
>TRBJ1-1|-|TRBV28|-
TGTGCCACAGATGGGGACCGGTACACTGAAGCTTTCTTT
CATDGDRYTEAFF
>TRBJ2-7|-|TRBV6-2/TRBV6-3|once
TGTGCCATCTCAACCGGACCGAGCTACGAGCAGTACTTC
CAISTGPSYEQYF
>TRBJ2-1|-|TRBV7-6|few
TGTGCCAGCAGACCTTCAGCGGCGGGAAATGAGCAGTTCTTC
CASRPSAAGNEQFF
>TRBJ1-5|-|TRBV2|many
TGTGCCAGCAGTGGAGCAGGGGACAGCAATCAGCCCCAGCATTTT
CASSGAGDSNQPQHF
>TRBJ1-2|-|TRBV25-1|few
TGTGCCAGCAGTGAATTCTTCTGGCAGAACTCGAACTATGGCTACACCTTC
CASSEFFWQNSNYGYTF
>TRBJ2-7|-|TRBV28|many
TGTGCCAGCAGTCGCCGACCGACTGTTAGCTCCTACGAGCAGTACTTC
CASSRRPTVSSYEQYF
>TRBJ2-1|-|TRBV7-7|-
TGTGCCAGCAGCGCGTCACCCTACAATGAGCAGTTCTTC
CASSASPYNEQFF
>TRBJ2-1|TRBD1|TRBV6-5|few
TGTGCCAGCAGGGCAACAGGGGGTGAGCAGTTCTTC
CASRATGGEQFF
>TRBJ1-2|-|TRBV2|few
TGTGCCAGCAGGTTTGAAAGTGGCTACACCTTC
CASRFESGYTF
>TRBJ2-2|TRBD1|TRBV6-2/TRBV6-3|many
TGTGCCAGCACCCCAGGGGGCGCGAACACCGGGGAGCTGTTTTTT
CASTPGGANTGELFF
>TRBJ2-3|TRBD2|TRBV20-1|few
TGCAGTGCCCCGAGCGGGAGCGGGAGGGATACGCAGTATTTT
CSAPSGSGRDTQYF
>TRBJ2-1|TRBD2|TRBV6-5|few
TGTGCCAGCAGACCGACTAGCGGGAGACGGAATGAGCAGTTCTTC
CASRPTSGRRNEQFF
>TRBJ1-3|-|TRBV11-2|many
TGTGCCAGCAGCTTAGATCTAGGAAACACCATATATTTT
CASSLDLGNTIYF
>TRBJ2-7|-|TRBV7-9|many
TGTGCCAGCACCCAGCGGTCGGGGCAGTACTTC
CASTQRSGQYF
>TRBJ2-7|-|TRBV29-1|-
TGCAGCGTCAAGGGGGGAGGGGAAAACTACGAGCAGTACTTC
CSVKGGGENYEQYF
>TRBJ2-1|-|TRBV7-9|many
TGTGCCAGCAGCCAACAGGGATCCTACAATGAGCAGTTCTTC
CASSQQGSYNEQFF
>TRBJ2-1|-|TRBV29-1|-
TGCAGGGATCGAAAACGGGAGCCAAATGAGCAGTTCTTC
CRDRKREPNEQFF
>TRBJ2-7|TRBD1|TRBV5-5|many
TGTGCCAGCAAGAGGGGACAGGGGCCATACGAGCAGTACTTC
CASKRGQGPYEQYF
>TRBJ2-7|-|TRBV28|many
TGTGCCAGCAGTCCCGGGACTGGGGGTTCCTACGAGCAGTACTTC
CASSPGTGGSYEQYF
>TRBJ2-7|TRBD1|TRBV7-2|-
TGTGCCAGCAGCGAGGGGACAGGGGGAGGCTACGAGCAGTACTTC
CASSEGTGGGYEQYF
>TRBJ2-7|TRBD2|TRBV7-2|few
TGTGCCAGCAGACCTAAACCGGGACTAGCGGCATCTTACTCCTACGAGCAGTACTTC
CASRPKPGLAASYSYEQYF
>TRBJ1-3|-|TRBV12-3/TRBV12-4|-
TGTGCCAGCAGCCCGGCGGGGCGCGCTGGAAACACCATATATTTT
CASSPAGRAGNTIYF